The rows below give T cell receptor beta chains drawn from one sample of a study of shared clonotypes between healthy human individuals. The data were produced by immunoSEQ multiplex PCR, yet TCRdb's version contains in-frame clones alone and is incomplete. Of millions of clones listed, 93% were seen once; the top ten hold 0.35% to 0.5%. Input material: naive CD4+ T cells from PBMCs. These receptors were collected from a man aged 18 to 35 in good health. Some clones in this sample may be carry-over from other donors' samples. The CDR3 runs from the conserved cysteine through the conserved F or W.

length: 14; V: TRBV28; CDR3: CASSLRPGWEPQHF
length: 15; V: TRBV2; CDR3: CASSQDRGLYNEQFF
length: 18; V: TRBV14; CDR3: CASSPPRPSRGLGEKLFF
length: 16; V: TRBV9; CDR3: CASSVNPRGQFYEQYF
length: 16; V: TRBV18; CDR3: CASSPRKGSTNEKLFF
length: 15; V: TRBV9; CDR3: CASSAPGSGANVLTF
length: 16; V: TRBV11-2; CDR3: CASSPGGPNKGQPQHF
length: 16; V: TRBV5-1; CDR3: CASSLARRWGLNEQFF
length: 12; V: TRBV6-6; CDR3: CASTGPNYGYTF
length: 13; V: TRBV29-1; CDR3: CSVGNYINTEAFF
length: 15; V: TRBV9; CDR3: CASSGGLARTDTQYF
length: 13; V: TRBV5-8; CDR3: CASSTGRNQPQHF
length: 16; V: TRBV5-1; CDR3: CASSWDRSSGANVLTF